The source of this T cell receptor (beta chain) is a study of identical twins. Study results and caveats: Insertions were reduced in abundant cord blood beta clonotypes but not in memory repertoires. Models underestimated TCR alpha sharing (out-of-frame) in monozygotic twins.

A note on this clonotype: Its antigen is still unknown.

Template switching introduced a universal primer site, and the cDNA bore unique molecular identifiers. TCRdb passed the 5' RACE reads through MiXCR, listing each CDR3 protein once. There are about 340,000 distinct CDR3 sequences in the sample; 10% to 15% occur only once, and around 7.8% lies in the top ten. CDR1 is SQVTM and CDR2 is ANQGSEA in the germline V gene. V lost 6 bases to trimming and J lost 1 base; unmatched junction nucleotides: 5. The CDR3 extends over 13 amino acids. This sample was shared with a second study, whose subject was yellow fever vaccine responses in identical twins.

Sequencing was performed on CD8+ T cells sorted from blood. This chain links TRBV29-1 with TRBJ2-7, with 8 bases lining up with TRBD2. The source is a woman between 18 and 29 years old in good health. Written as DNA, the CDR3 is TGCAGCGTAGCTAGCGGGTCTTCCTACGAGCAGTACTTC. Its translation: CSVASGSSYEQYF.